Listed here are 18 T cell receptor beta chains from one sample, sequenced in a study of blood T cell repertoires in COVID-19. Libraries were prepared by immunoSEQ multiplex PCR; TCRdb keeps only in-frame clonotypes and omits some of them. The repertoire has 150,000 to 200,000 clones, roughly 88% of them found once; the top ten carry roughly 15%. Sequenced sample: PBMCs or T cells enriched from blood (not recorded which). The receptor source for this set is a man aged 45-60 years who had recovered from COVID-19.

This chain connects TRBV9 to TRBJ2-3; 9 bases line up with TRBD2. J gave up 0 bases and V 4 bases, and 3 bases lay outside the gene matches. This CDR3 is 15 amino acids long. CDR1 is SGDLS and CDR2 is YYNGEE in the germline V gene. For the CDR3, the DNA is TGTGCCAGCAGCAGAGCGGGGGGAAGCACAGATACGCAGTATTTT. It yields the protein CASSRAGGSTDTQYF.

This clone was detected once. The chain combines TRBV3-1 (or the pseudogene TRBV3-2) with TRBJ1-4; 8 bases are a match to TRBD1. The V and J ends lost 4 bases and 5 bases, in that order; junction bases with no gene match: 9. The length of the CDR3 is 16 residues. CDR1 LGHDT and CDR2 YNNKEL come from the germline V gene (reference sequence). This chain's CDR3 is CASSLRTGTGNEKLFF. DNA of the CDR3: TGTGCCAGCAGCCTTAGGACCGGGACAGGCAATGAAAAACTGTTTTTT.

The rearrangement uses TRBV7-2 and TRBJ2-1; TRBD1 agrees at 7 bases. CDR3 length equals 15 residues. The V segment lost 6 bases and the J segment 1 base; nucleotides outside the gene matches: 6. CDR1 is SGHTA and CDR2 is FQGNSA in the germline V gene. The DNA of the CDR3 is TGTGCCAGCAGACCATCGGGACAGTCCTACAATGAGCAGTTCTTC. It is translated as CASRPSGQSYNEQFF.

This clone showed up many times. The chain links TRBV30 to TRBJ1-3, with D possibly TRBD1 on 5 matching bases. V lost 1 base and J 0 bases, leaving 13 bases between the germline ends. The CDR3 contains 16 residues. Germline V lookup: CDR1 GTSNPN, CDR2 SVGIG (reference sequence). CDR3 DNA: TGTGCCTGGAGTGGTATTGGGGGACTCTCTGGAAACACCATATATTTT. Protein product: CAWSGIGGLSGNTIYF.

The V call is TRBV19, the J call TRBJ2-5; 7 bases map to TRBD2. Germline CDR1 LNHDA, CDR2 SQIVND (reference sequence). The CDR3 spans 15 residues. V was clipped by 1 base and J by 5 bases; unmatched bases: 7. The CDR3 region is CASSIAYGGLETQYF. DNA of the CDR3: TGTGCCAGTAGTATAGCGTACGGGGGGTTGGAGACCCAGTACTTC. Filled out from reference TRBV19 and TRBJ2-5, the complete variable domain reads DGGITQSPKYLFRKEGQNVTLSCEQNLNHDAMYWYRQDPGQGLRLIYYSQIVNDFQKGDIAEGYSVSREKKESFPLTVTSAQKNPTAFYLCASSIAYGGLETQYFGPGTRLLVL.

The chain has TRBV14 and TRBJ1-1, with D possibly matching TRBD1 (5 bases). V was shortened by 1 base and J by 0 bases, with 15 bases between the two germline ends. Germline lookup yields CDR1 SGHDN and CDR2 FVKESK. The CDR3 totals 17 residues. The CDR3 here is CASSQVLTALMNTEAFF. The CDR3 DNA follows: TGTGCCAGCAGCCAAGTTCTGACAGCACTCATGAACACTGAAGCTTTCTTT.

CDR3 sequence: CASSLDRGYEQYF. The CDR3 coding sequence is TGTGCCAGCAGTTTAGACAGGGGGTACGAGCAGTACTTC. V gene TRBV27 combines with J gene TRBJ2-7, with 9 bases identical to TRBD1. The CDR3 is made up of 13 amino acids. With 2 bases clipped from V and 4 bases from J, the junction kept 0 bases outside the gene matches. In germline, CDR1 is MNHEY, CDR2 SMNVEV (reference sequence).

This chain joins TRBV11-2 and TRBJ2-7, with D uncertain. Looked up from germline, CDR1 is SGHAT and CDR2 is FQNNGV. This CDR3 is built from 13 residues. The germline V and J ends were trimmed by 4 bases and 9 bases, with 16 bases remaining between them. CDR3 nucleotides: TGTGCCAGCAGCTCCCTGACGCGTCCGGGGCAGTACTTC. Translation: CASSSLTRPGQYF.

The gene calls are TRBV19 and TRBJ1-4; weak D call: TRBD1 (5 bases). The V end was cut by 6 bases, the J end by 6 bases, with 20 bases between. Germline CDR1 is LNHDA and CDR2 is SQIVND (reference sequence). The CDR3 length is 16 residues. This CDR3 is CASSPAYGRGDEKLFF. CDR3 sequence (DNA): TGTGCCAGTAGCCCCGCCTACGGGAGAGGGGATGAAAAACTGTTTTTT.

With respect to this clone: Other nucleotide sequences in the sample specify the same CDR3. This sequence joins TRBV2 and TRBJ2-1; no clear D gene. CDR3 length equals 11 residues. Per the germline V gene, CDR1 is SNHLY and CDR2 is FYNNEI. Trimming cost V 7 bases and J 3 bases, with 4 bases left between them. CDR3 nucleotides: TGTGCCAGCACCGGCTACAATGAGCAGTTCTTC. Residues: CASTGYNEQFF.

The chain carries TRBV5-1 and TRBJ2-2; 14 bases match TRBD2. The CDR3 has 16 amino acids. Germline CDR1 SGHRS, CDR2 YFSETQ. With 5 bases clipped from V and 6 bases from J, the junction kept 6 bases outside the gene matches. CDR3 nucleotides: TGCGCCAGCAGTCACAGGACTAGCGGGGGGTCCGGGGAGCTGTTTTTT. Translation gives CASSHRTSGGSGELFF.

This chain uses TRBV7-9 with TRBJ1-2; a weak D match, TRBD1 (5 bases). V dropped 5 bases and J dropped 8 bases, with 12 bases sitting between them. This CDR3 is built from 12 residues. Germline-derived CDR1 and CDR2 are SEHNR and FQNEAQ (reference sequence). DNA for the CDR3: TGTGCCAGCAGCCCCAGGGTGGGGGGCTACACCTTC. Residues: CASSPRVGGYTF. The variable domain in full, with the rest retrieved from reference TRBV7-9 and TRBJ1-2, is DTGVSQNPRHKITKRGQNVTFRCDPISEHNRLYWYRQTLGQGPEFLTYFQNEAQLEKSRLLSDRFSAERPKGSFSTLEIQRTEQGDSAMYLCASSPRVGGYTFGSGTRLTVV.

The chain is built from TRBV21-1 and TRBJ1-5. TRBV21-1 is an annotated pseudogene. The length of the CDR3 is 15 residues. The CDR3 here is CASSKGSEGNQPQHF. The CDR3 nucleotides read TGTGCCAGCAGCAAAGGCTCAGAGGGCAATCAGCCCCAGCATTTT.

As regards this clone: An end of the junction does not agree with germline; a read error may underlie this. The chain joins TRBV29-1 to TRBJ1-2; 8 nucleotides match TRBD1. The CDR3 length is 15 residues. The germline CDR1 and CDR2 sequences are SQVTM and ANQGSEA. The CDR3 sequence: CSVEDRGITNYGYTF. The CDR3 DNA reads TGCAGCGTAGAAGACAGGGGTATTACTAACTATGGCTACACCTTC.

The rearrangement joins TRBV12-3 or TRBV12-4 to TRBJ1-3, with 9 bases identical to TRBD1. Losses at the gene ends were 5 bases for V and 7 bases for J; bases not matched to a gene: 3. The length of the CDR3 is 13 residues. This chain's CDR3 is CASSGTGRNTIYF. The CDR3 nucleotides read TGTGCCAGCAGTGGGACAGGGAGGAACACCATATATTTT.

This CDR3 is CASSVGAAGGPDTQYF. As DNA, the CDR3 is TGTGCCAGCAGCGTAGGTGCGGCGGGGGGGCCAGATACGCAGTATTTT. The chain carries TRBV9 and TRBJ2-3, with 9 bases aligning to TRBD2. This CDR3 is built from 16 residues. Germline-derived CDR1 and CDR2 are SGDLS and YYNGEE. The V segment lost 0 bases and the J segment 4 bases; nucleotides outside the gene matches: 6. Complete variable domain (other parts from reference TRBV9 and TRBJ2-3): DSGVTQTPKHLITATGQRVTLRCSPRSGDLSVYWYQQSLDQGLQFLIQYYNGEERAKGNILERFSAQQFPDLHSELNLSSLELGDSALYFCASSVGAAGGPDTQYFGPGTRLTVL.

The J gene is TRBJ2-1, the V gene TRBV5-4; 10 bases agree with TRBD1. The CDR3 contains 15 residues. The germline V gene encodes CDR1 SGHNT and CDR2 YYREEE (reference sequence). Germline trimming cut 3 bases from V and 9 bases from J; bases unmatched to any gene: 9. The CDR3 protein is CASSYGQGGAAEQFF. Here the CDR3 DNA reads TGTGCCAGCAGCTACGGACAGGGGGGTGCAGCTGAGCAGTTCTTC.

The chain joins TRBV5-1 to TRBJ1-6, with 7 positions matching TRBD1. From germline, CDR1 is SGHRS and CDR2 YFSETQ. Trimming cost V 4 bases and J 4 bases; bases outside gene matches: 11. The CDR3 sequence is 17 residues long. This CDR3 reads CASSQDPGQPYNSPLHF. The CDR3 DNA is TGCGCCAGCAGCCAAGACCCGGGACAGCCTTATAATTCACCCCTCCACTTT.